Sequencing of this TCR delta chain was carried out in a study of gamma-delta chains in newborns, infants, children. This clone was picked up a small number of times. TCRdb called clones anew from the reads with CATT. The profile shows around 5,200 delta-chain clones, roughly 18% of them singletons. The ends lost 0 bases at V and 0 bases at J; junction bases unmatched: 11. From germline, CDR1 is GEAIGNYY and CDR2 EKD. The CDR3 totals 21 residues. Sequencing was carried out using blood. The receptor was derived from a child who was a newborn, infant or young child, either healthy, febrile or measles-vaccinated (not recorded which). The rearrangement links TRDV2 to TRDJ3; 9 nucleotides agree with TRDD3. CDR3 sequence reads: CACDTVTGGEVDSWDTRQMFF. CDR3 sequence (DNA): TGTGCCTGTGACACCGTTACTGGGGGAGAGGTCGACTCCTGGGACACCCGACAGATGTTTTTC.